The T cell receptor (beta chain) described here comes from a study of human T cells and chemical hapten exposure. Sequencing started from total RNA isolated from unfractionated whole blood. V gave up 5 bases and J gave up 2 bases; unmatched junction bases: 8. The CDR3 has 15 residues. Per the germline V gene, CDR1 is SGHNT and CDR2 is YENEEA. This clonotype appeared many times. MiXCR, run by TCRdb on the 5' RACE reads, gives a single entry per CDR3 protein. The sample carries around 140,000 distinct CDR3 sequences, approximately 4% recorded once. The source is a female donor in good health. The chain links TRBV11-3 to TRBJ2-7; TRBD1 matches 8 bases. The CDR3 region is CASSPRTGKTYEQYF. DNA of the CDR3: TGTGCCAGCAGCCCGCGGACAGGGAAAACCTACGAGCAGTACTTC. The complete variable domain, with remaining parts taken from reference TRBV11-3 and TRBJ2-7, reads EAGVVQSPRYKIIEKKQPVAFWCNPISGHNTLYWYLQNLGQGPELLIRYENEEAVDDSQLPKDRFSAERLKGVDSTLKIQPAELGDSAVYLCASSPRTGKTYEQYFGPGTRLTVT.